The 30 T cell receptor beta chains presented below share a single source sample, sequenced in a study of shared clonotypes between healthy human individuals. The data were produced by immunoSEQ multiplex PCR, yet TCRdb's version contains in-frame clones alone and is incomplete. This table holds some 1,600,000 clones, 95% to 99% found once. What was sequenced was naive CD4+ T cells sorted from blood. The subset: CD45RA+ positively selected. The source is a man aged 25 to 40 in good health.

The table lists this clone with a count of one. The gene calls are TRBV5-6 and TRBJ2-1, with TRBD2 matching over 8 bases. V shed 4 bases, J shed 3 bases, and the junction held 12 bases outside the gene matches. The CDR3 extends over 17 amino acids. CDR1 and CDR2 from the germline V gene are SGHDT and YYEEEE. For the CDR3, the DNA is TGTGCCAGCAGCCCGGTATGGGGGGCGGGAGGCTACAATGAGCAGTTCTTC. Its protein is CASSPVWGAGGYNEQFF.

The V and J genes are TRBV29-1 and TRBJ1-2; D is ambiguous. CDR3 length: 10 residues. Trimming pared 3 bases from V and 1 base from J, leaving 0 bases between. Germline-derived CDR1 and CDR2 are SQVTM and ANQGSEA. For the CDR3, the DNA is TGCAGCGTTGATAACTATGGCTACACCTTC. Protein product: CSVDNYGYTF.

The chain couples TRBV27 to TRBJ2-7, with 10 positions matching TRBD2. The CDR3 spans 18 residues. V was clipped by 10 bases and J by 5 bases; unmatched bases: 23. CDR1 and CDR2 (germline): MNHEY, SMNVEV (reference sequence). The CDR3 DNA sequence: TGTGCCACCCCAGGGGTACTCCGGACTAGCGGCAATCCGGACGAGCAGTACTTC. It yields the protein CATPGVLRTSGNPDEQYF.

The chain combines TRBV7-2 with TRBJ2-3; a possible D gene is TRBD2 (6 bases). Germline V CDR1 and CDR2: SGHTA, FQGNSA. The CDR3 spans 14 residues. Trimming took 1 base from V and 6 from J, leaving 11 bases between them. In DNA form, the CDR3 reads TGTGCCAGCAGCTTAGGAGCGGGTTTGGATACGCAGTATTTT. Translation: CASSLGAGLDTQYF.

The chain recombines TRBV16 with TRBJ1-1, with a weak D call TRBD1 (6 bases). V lost 4 bases and J 4 bases, leaving 16 bases between the germline ends. Germline loops: CDR1 KGHSY, CDR2 FQNENV. The CDR3 sequence is 15 residues long. The CDR3 coding sequence is TGTGCCAGCAGCCCAAAGGGGGAGGCGGCCACTGAAGCTTTCTTT. This translates into CASSPKGEAATEAFF.

The J gene is TRBJ2-4, the V gene TRBV29-1; TRBD2 matches at 8 bases. Germline V CDR1 and CDR2: SQVTM, ANQGSEA. There are 15 residues in the CDR3. The trim removed 7 bases at V and 3 bases at J, leaving 11 bases unmatched. CDR3 nucleotide sequence: TGCAGCGCAATGGGTAGCGGGACTGGCAAAAACATTCAGTACTTC. Translating it yields CSAMGSGTGKNIQYF.

The V and J genes are TRBV11-2 and TRBJ1-1; D is perhaps TRBD1 (5 bases). From germline, CDR1 is SGHAT and CDR2 FQNNGV. The CDR3 consists of 15 residues. Deletions cut 0 bases from V and 2 bases from J, with 10 bases between. The CDR3 DNA sequence: TGTGCCAGCAGCTTAGAAGCGAGGGGAAACACTGAAGCTTTCTTT. As protein: CASSLEARGNTEAFF. The full variable domain, rest sourced from reference TRBV11-2 and TRBJ1-1, is EAGVAQSPRYKIIEKRQSVAFWCNPISGHATLYWYQQILGQGPKLLIQFQNNGVVDDSQLPKDRFSAERLKGVDSTLKIQPAKLEDSAVYLCASSLEARGNTEAFFGQGTRLTVV.

This clone was detected only once. Other DNA sequences in the same sample also yield this CDR3. V and J are TRBV5-1 and TRBJ2-3; 7 nucleotides align to TRBD1. The CDR3 length is 15 residues. Germline trimming cut 0 bases from V and 2 bases from J; bases unmatched to any gene: 3. Germline V gene data show CDR1 as SGHRS and CDR2 as YFSETQ. The chain's CDR3 is CASSLGQGNTDTQYF. The CDR3 region has the DNA TGCGCCAGCAGCTTGGGACAGGGAAACACAGATACGCAGTATTTT.

V gene TRBV30 combines with J gene TRBJ2-3; 16 positions agree with TRBD2. Germline lookup yields CDR1 GTSNPN and CDR2 SVGIG (reference sequence). The CDR3 runs 18 residues. V was clipped by 4 bases and J by 2 bases; unmatched bases: 9. As DNA, the CDR3 is TGTGCCTGGACCGCGGGGGGGACTAGCGGGAGGGTCACAGATACGCAGTATTTT. It is translated as CAWTAGGTSGRVTDTQYF. The full variable domain, in which reference TRBV30 and TRBJ2-3 provide the parts outside the CDR3, is SQTIHQWPATLVQPVGSPLSLECTVEGTSNPNLYWYRQAAGRGLQLLFYSVGIGQISSEVPQNLSASRPQDRQFILSSKKLLLSDSGFYLCAWTAGGTSGRVTDTQYFGPGTRLTVL.

V and J are TRBV18 and TRBJ2-3; 9 nucleotides line up with TRBD1. V lost 6 bases, J lost 4 bases, and 5 bases stayed unmatched. CDR3 length equals 14 residues. CDR1 and CDR2 from the germline V gene are KGHSH and LQKENI. DNA for the CDR3: TGTGCCAGCTCGTCAAGGGACAGGGCAGATACGCAGTATTTT. Its translation: CASSSRDRADTQYF.

The V gene is TRBV7-2, the J gene TRBJ2-2; a weak D match, TRBD2 (5 bases). Trimming pared 3 bases from V and 4 bases from J, leaving 9 bases between. Per the germline V gene, CDR1 is SGHTA and CDR2 is FQGNSA. The CDR3 consists of 14 residues. CDR3 nucleotides: TGTGCCAGCAGCTTTGGACTCTTCACCGGGGAGCTGTTTTTT. Translated, it gives CASSFGLFTGELFF.

In this sample, this clone turned up once. The V and J genes are TRBV5-1 and TRBJ2-7; TRBD1 aligns across 7 bases. The CDR3 length is 14 residues. Per the germline V gene, CDR1 is SGHRS and CDR2 is YFSETQ. V shed 3 bases, J shed 5 bases, and the junction held 8 bases outside the gene matches. This CDR3 is CASSWVTGSDEQYF. The CDR3, as DNA: TGCGCCAGCAGCTGGGTGACAGGGTCCGACGAGCAGTACTTC.

Remarks on this clone: This sample includes further DNA sequences coding for the same CDR3. The DNA of the CDR3 is TGTGCCAGTAGTATGGGGCAGGGATCCTACAATGAGCAGTTCTTC. This gives the protein CASSMGQGSYNEQFF. The V gene is TRBV19, the J gene TRBJ2-1, with TRBD1 as a possible D gene (5 bases). The V end lost 3 bases, the J end lost 1 base, and 10 bases lay between the germline ends. This CDR3 contains 15 residues. Germline-derived CDR1 and CDR2 are LNHDA and SQIVND (reference sequence).

V and J are TRBV18 and TRBJ2-5; 8 nucleotides agree with TRBD1. With 4 bases clipped from V and 5 bases from J, the junction kept 12 bases outside the gene matches. Germline values: CDR1 KGHSH, CDR2 LQKENI. The CDR3 has 16 residues. The CDR3 DNA reads TGTGCCAGCTCACTCGGACAGGGATTTATTTCGGAGACCCAGTACTTC. Encoded protein: CASSLGQGFISETQYF.

The rearrangement joins TRBV5-4 to TRBJ1-5; D is undetermined. Germline assignment: CDR1 SGHNT and CDR2 YYREEE (reference sequence). This CDR3 has 13 residues. V lost 0 bases to trimming and J lost 5 bases, with 6 bases between them. The chain's CDR3 is CASSLGWDQPQHF. CDR3 sequence (DNA): TGTGCCAGCAGCTTGGGCTGGGATCAGCCCCAGCATTTT.

The chain combines TRBV28 with TRBJ2-1; D might be TRBD2 (6 bases). This CDR3 region has 15 residues. The ends were cut back, 3 bases at V and 7 bases at J, with 16 bases in the middle. Germline V gene data show CDR1 as MDHEN and CDR2 as SYDVKM. The CDR3 here is CASSLYGLSSNEQFF. CDR3 DNA: TGTGCCAGCAGTTTGTACGGACTATCTTCGAATGAGCAGTTCTTC. Supplemented by reference TRBV28 and TRBJ2-1, the full variable domain reads DVKVTQSSRYLVKRTGEKVFLECVQDMDHENMFWYRQDPGLGLRLIYFSYDVKMKEKGDIPEGYSVSREKKERFSLILESASTNQTSMYLCASSLYGLSSNEQFFGPGTRLTVL.

The chain has TRBV9 and TRBJ2-1; perhaps TRBD2 as D (6 bases). CDR1 is SGDLS and CDR2 is YYNGEE in the germline V gene. Trimming took off 0 bases at V and 7 bases at J, with 20 bases between the two ends. There are 17 residues in the CDR3. The chain's CDR3 is CASSVGFRGLVGNEQFF. CDR3 DNA: TGTGCCAGCAGCGTAGGGTTCCGGGGGTTGGTTGGGAATGAGCAGTTCTTC.

This clone has just one count. J is TRBJ1-1 and V is TRBV2; a possible D gene is TRBD1 (6 bases). Looked up from germline, CDR1 is SNHLY and CDR2 is FYNNEI. The CDR3 is 13 amino acids. V lost 8 bases, J lost 0 bases, and 10 bases lay in between. CDR3 bases: TGTGCCAGCCACGGACAGTTGAACACTGAAGCTTTCTTT. It yields the protein CASHGQLNTEAFF.

This clone was seen more than once but under ten times. This CDR3 reads CASSSYPGSNQPQHF. CDR3 in DNA: TGTGCCAGCAGCTCATATCCAGGGAGCAATCAGCCCCAGCATTTT. This sequence joins TRBV7-9 and TRBJ1-5, with D perhaps TRBD1 (5 bases). Germline-derived CDR1 and CDR2 are SEHNR and FQNEAQ (reference sequence). This CDR3 comprises 15 residues. The germline V and J ends were trimmed by 4 bases and 1 base, with 11 bases remaining between them.

The chain recombines TRBV18 with TRBJ2-1; no reliable D call. CDR3 length equals 14 residues. Germline CDR1 KGHSH, CDR2 LQKENI. V lost 3 bases, J lost 8 bases, and 14 bases lay in between. CDR3 residues: CASSPSRQIYEQFF. DNA for the CDR3: TGTGCCAGCTCACCCAGTCGGCAGATCTATGAGCAGTTCTTC.

The chain couples TRBV5-1 to TRBJ2-1, with D perhaps being TRBD1 or TRBD2 (6 bases each). The germline V and J ends were trimmed by 4 bases and 5 bases, with 22 bases remaining between them. CDR1 is SGHRS, CDR2 YFSETQ, per germline. The CDR3 has 17 amino acids. This CDR3 reads CASSPSPGAGLHNEQFF. In nucleotides, the CDR3 is TGCGCCAGCAGCCCCTCTCCGGGGGCGGGTCTCCACAATGAGCAGTTCTTC.

V usage is TRBV11-2 and J usage is TRBJ2-7; maybe TRBD1 (6 bases). This CDR3 is 16 amino acids long. Germline V CDR1 and CDR2: SGHAT, FQNNGV. With 2 bases removed from V and 3 bases from J, the gap between germline ends came to 17 bases. CDR3 loop: CASSLLPRTRGYEQYF. For the CDR3, the DNA is TGTGCCAGCAGCTTACTCCCGAGGACCAGGGGCTACGAGCAGTACTTC.

A note on this clone: This specimen includes other DNA sequences encoding the same CDR3. The chain employs TRBV7-2 and TRBJ2-7; a weak D match, TRBD2 (6 bases). V was trimmed by 1 base and J by 1 base, leaving 8 bases between them. CDR3 length equals 14 residues. Germline values: CDR1 SGHTA, CDR2 FQGNSA. The CDR3 loop is CASSLVSGSYEQYF. CDR3 in DNA: TGTGCCAGCAGCTTAGTTAGCGGATCCTACGAGCAGTACTTC. The complete variable domain, with remaining parts taken from reference TRBV7-2 and TRBJ2-7, reads GAGVSQSPSNKVTEKGKDVELRCDPISGHTALYWYRQSLGQGLEFLIYFQGNSAPDKSGLPSDRFSAERTGGSVSTLTIQRTQQEDSAVYLCASSLVSGSYEQYFGPGTRLTVT.

CDR3 DNA sequence: TGTGCCAGCAGTGCCGGGAGTAGGCCCAAAAACATTCAGTACTTC. Translation: CASSAGSRPKNIQYF. The chain links TRBV2 to TRBJ2-4; D perhaps matches TRBD2 (6 bases). This CDR3 contains 15 residues. CDR1 and CDR2 from the germline V gene are SNHLY and FYNNEI. Trimming removed 4 bases at V and 2 bases at J, with 12 bases between.

V is TRBV28 and J is TRBJ1-5; D remains ambiguous. Per the germline V gene, CDR1 is MDHEN and CDR2 is SYDVKM. The CDR3 loop spans 12 amino acids. V shed 5 bases and J shed 6 bases, with 8 bases lying between them. CDR3 amino acids: CASSPAGQPQHF. In DNA form, the CDR3 reads TGTGCCAGCAGTCCCGCTGGTCAGCCCCAGCATTTT.

V usage is TRBV27 and J usage is TRBJ1-1; tentative D call: TRBD1 (6 bases). Trimming took off 2 bases at V and 3 bases at J, with 10 bases between the two ends. Germline V gene data show CDR1 as MNHEY and CDR2 as SMNVEV (reference sequence). The length of the CDR3 is 14 residues. DNA for the CDR3: TGTGCCAGCAGTTTAGTACAGGGTGACACTGAAGCTTTCTTT. Protein: CASSLVQGDTEAFF.

The chain recombines TRBV11-2 with TRBJ2-2; D unclear. Trimming cost V 0 bases and J 3 bases, with 2 bases left between them. Per the germline V gene, CDR1 is SGHAT and CDR2 is FQNNGV. The CDR3 covers 13 residues. CDR3 coding DNA: TGTGCCAGCAGCTTAGATGACACCGGGGAGCTGTTTTTT. Protein sequence: CASSLDDTGELFF.

This sequence joins TRBV7-9 and TRBJ2-1; a weak D match, TRBD2 (6 bases). The V and J ends lost 3 bases and 5 bases respectively, with 20 bases between them. There are 17 residues in the CDR3. In germline, CDR1 is SEHNR, CDR2 FQNEAQ (reference sequence). Here the CDR3 DNA reads TGTGCCAGCAGCTTCGGGCTGGGGTTAGCGGAGCACAATGAGCAGTTCTTC. Translated, it gives CASSFGLGLAEHNEQFF.

Written as DNA, the CDR3 is TGTGCCAGCTCACCAGCTAGCGGGAGCGGCGAGACCCAGTACTTC. Translation gives CASSPASGSGETQYF. The chain is built from TRBV18 and TRBJ2-5; 10 positions agree with TRBD2. This CDR3 contains 15 residues. The germline gives CDR1 KGHSH, CDR2 LQKENI. The J segment lost 5 bases and the V segment lost 2 bases, leaving 5 bases of the junction unmatched.

The chain combines TRBV9 with TRBJ2-2; 7 nucleotides align to TRBD2. Germline CDR1 reads SGDLS; CDR2 reads YYNGEE. This CDR3 is built from 17 residues. J gave up 3 bases and V 4 bases, and 12 bases lay outside the gene matches. CDR3 protein: CASSSLGGRADTGELFF. The CDR3 DNA sequence: TGTGCCAGCAGCTCCCTGGGGGGGAGGGCCGACACCGGGGAGCTGTTTTTT.